This entry lists 22 T cell receptor beta chains sequenced from one sample in a study of identical twins. TCRdb itself ran the 5' RACE reads through MiXCR, one entry per CDR3 protein. The table has 420,000 or so distinct CDR3 sequences, less than 20% seen once. Sequencing was done on a sample of naive T cells sorted from blood. The receptors were sampled from a man between 50 and 59 years old in good health.

This clonotype showed up many times. DNA of the CDR3: TGTGCCAGCAGTCTCATAGCGGGGGGCCTCACAGATACGCAGTATTTT. Protein: CASSLIAGGLTDTQYF. The chain carries TRBV28 and TRBJ2-3; 10 nucleotides agree with TRBD2. Unmatched junction bases numbered 7, after V lost 5 bases and J lost 2 bases. The CDR3 loop spans 16 amino acids. The germline CDR1 and CDR2 sequences are MDHEN and SYDVKM.

Worth noting for this clonotype: At one boundary the junction diverges from the germline segment, which might be a read error. V usage is TRBV4-2 and J usage is TRBJ1-5, with 7 bases matching TRBD1. The CDR3 runs to 15 residues. CDR1 and CDR2 (germline): LGHNA, YNFKEQ. The CDR3 spells CASSQDRGSNQPHHF. The DNA for the CDR3 is TGTGCCAGCAGCCAAGACAGGGGGAGCAATCAGCCCCATCATTTT.

This clonotype has just a few counts. V gene TRBV28 combines with J gene TRBJ2-1; 7 nucleotides line up with TRBD1. The CDR3 is made up of 14 amino acids. The germline gives CDR1 MDHEN, CDR2 SYDVKM. With 3 bases clipped from V and 7 bases from J, the junction kept 6 bases outside the gene matches. CDR3 sequence: CASSFSGQRNEQFF. The CDR3 nucleotides read TGTGCCAGCAGTTTCTCGGGACAGCGGAATGAGCAGTTCTTC.

The CDR3 DNA reads as TGTGCCAGCAGCTTAGCGTCAGGTTGGGACACCGGGGAGCTGTTTTTT. It translates to CASSLASGWDTGELFF. The chain combines TRBV7-2 with TRBJ2-2, with D uncertain. V was shortened by 0 bases and J by 3 bases, with 11 bases between the two germline ends. This CDR3 spans 16 amino acids. Germline assignment: CDR1 SGHTA and CDR2 FQGNSA.

The chain links TRBV4-3 to TRBJ2-7; TRBD1 might be the D (6 bases). V shed 1 base and J shed 6 bases, with 16 bases lying between them. The CDR3 length is 15 residues. Germline loops: CDR1 LGHNA, CDR2 YSLEER. CDR3 residues: CASSQGQVHISEQYF. CDR3 nucleotide sequence: TGCGCCAGCAGCCAAGGACAGGTCCATATAAGCGAGCAGTACTTC.

The sample holds many counts of this clonotype. The chain uses TRBV4-2 and TRBJ2-7, with TRBD2 identical over 10 bases. J lost 3 bases, V lost 0 bases, and 5 bases had no gene match. This CDR3 has 16 residues. The V gene's germline CDR1 is LGHNA and CDR2 YNFKEQ. CDR3 in amino acids: CASSQEGLAGGYEQYF. Written as DNA, the CDR3 is TGTGCCAGCAGCCAAGAAGGGTTAGCGGGGGGCTACGAGCAGTACTTC.

This clonotype was counted a few times. The V and J genes are TRBV20-1 and TRBJ2-7; 9 bases fit TRBD1. The CDR3 loop spans 15 amino acids. In germline, CDR1 is DFQATT, CDR2 SNEGSKA (reference sequence). V dropped 0 bases and J dropped 3; count of bases not matched to a gene: 6. The CDR3 DNA reads as TGCAGTGCTAGAGACCCGGGACAGGGATTCTACGAGCAGTACTTC. Translation gives CSARDPGQGFYEQYF.

This clonotype has more than one count but fewer than ten. V and J are TRBV10-3 and TRBJ2-5; maybe TRBD2 (6 bases). The CDR3 extends over 16 amino acids. Germline CDR1 ENHRY, CDR2 SYGVKD. The V and J ends lost 0 bases and 6 bases respectively, with 17 bases between them. The CDR3 loop reads CAISESGEARAKTQYF. The CDR3 nucleotides read TGTGCCATCAGTGAGTCCGGGGAGGCGCGGGCCAAGACCCAGTACTTC.

The gene calls are TRBV20-1 and TRBJ2-1; 7 bases map to TRBD1. The junction had 13 bases not matched to a gene; V was cut back by 5 bases and J by 6 bases. This CDR3 is built from 15 residues. Germline CDR1 reads DFQATT; CDR2 reads SNEGSKA (reference sequence). The CDR3 spells CSADSRAGGGNEQFF. CDR3 DNA sequence: TGCAGTGCTGACAGTAGGGCAGGGGGTGGCAATGAGCAGTTCTTC.

The table lists this clonotype with many counts. The chain recombines TRBV7-9 with TRBJ2-5, with TRBD1 matching 9 bases. Germline assignment: CDR1 SEHNR and CDR2 FQNEAQ (reference sequence). The CDR3 covers 13 residues. Losses at the gene ends were 1 base for V and 13 bases for J; bases not matched to a gene: 7. CDR3 sequence (DNA): TGTGCCAGCAGCTTAGGGGGACAGGGAGCATCGTACTTC. This encodes CASSLGGQGASYF.

Comments on this clonotype: This may be a read error: a much more frequent sequence differs by one nucleotide. The chain links TRBV28 to TRBJ2-1; D not resolved. CDR3 length equals 13 residues. V was pared by 3 bases and J by 5 bases, with 8 bases between. Germline V CDR1 and CDR2: MDHEN, SYDVKM. CDR3 protein: CASSLSIHNEQFF. The CDR3 nucleotides are TGTGCCAGCAGTTTGAGCATCCACAATGAGCAGTTCTTC.

The chain employs TRBV12-3 or TRBV12-4 and TRBJ2-2, with TRBD2 identical over 13 bases. CDR3 length equals 18 residues. The ends lost 3 bases at V and 2 bases at J; junction bases unmatched: 6. The DNA for the CDR3 is TGTGCCAGCAGTTTCGCCGGGACTAGCGGGATCAACACCGGGGAGCTGTTTTTT. Its translation: CASSFAGTSGINTGELFF.

This clonotype was observed at least ten times. This sequence joins TRBV4-3 and TRBJ2-7; 10 nucleotides align to TRBD1. V trimming: 4 bases; J trimming: 4 bases; junction bases outside the gene matches: 7. The CDR3 has 15 amino acids. The germline V gene has CDR1 LGHNA and CDR2 YSLEER. In nucleotides, the CDR3 is TGCGCCAGCAGCCGACGACAGGGGGCGGATTACGAGCAGTACTTC. Protein sequence: CASSRRQGADYEQYF.

This clonotype was counted many times. The chain is built from TRBV11-2 and TRBJ2-2; D remains unclear. The CDR3 sequence is 15 residues long. Germline CDR1 reads SGHAT; CDR2 reads FQNNGV. Trimming pared 1 base from V and 2 bases from J, leaving 8 bases between. CDR3 bases: TGTGCCAGCAGCTTAGTGTGGGGAAACACCGGGGAGCTGTTTTTT. Translating it yields CASSLVWGNTGELFF.

This clonotype was counted many times. The chain's CDR3 is CASSQGTSNTGELFF. As DNA, the CDR3 is TGTGCCAGCAGCCAGGGAACTAGCAACACCGGGGAGCTGTTTTTT. The chain links TRBV4-2 to TRBJ2-2, with a tentative D call TRBD2 (6 bases). The CDR3 is 15 amino acids. V shed 3 bases and J shed 2 bases, with 10 bases lying between them. The V gene's germline CDR1 is LGHNA and CDR2 YNFKEQ.

This clonotype occurred many times. In nucleotides, the CDR3 is TGTGCCAGCTCACCTGGCGGGGGCCGGGGCGAGCAGTACTTC. This codes for CASSPGGGRGEQYF. The gene calls are TRBV18 and TRBJ2-7, with TRBD2 as a possible D gene (7 bases). The CDR3 has 14 amino acids. Per the germline V gene, CDR1 is KGHSH and CDR2 is LQKENI. With 3 bases removed from V and 6 bases from J, the gap between germline ends came to 15 bases.

The chain couples TRBV5-1 to TRBJ1-2; tentative D call: TRBD1 (5 bases). The CDR3 runs 14 residues. V was pared by 4 bases and J by 5 bases, with 15 bases between. CDR1 is SGHRS, CDR2 YFSETQ, per germline. The CDR3 coding sequence is TGCGCCAGCAGCGCAGAAGGGGCAGAGTATGGCTACACCTTC. It encodes CASSAEGAEYGYTF.

This chain links TRBV28 with TRBJ2-7, with no clear D. Germline CDR1 is MDHEN and CDR2 is SYDVKM. CDR3 length equals 14 residues. V was clipped by 10 bases and J by 4 bases, with 20 bases between them. CDR3 coding DNA: TGTGCCACGTCCCCCCCCGGGCGTTCGTACGAGCAGTACTTC. It translates to CATSPPGRSYEQYF.

J is TRBJ1-4 and V is TRBV20-1; D call uncertain. This CDR3 is built from 16 residues. The germline V and J ends were trimmed by 1 base and 0 bases, with 12 bases remaining between them. Germline V gives CDR1 DFQATT, CDR2 SNEGSKA (reference sequence). Here the CDR3 DNA reads TGCAGTGCTAGAGGCTTAGGGCTTGCAACTAATGAAAAACTGTTTTTT. Protein: CSARGLGLATNEKLFF.

V usage is TRBV7-8 and J usage is TRBJ2-2; 9 bases map to TRBD2. Germline V gene data show CDR1 as SGHVS and CDR2 as FQNEAQ. There are 16 residues in the CDR3. Trimming took 2 bases from V and 6 from J; bases not matched to a gene: 7. The CDR3 nucleotides read TGTGCCAGCAGCTTACCGCGGGGGGGCTTATCCGGGGAGCTGTTTTTT. It specifies CASSLPRGGLSGELFF.

This clonotype appeared once. This sequence joins TRBV18 and TRBJ2-5, with D possibly TRBD2 on 6 matching bases. Germline CDR1 KGHSH, CDR2 LQKENI. The CDR3 spans 16 residues. Trimming cost V 0 bases and J 1 base, with 12 bases left between them. The CDR3 sequence: CASSPPIRGGQETQYF. The CDR3 DNA follows: TGTGCCAGCTCACCACCGATACGGGGAGGCCAAGAGACCCAGTACTTC.

This clonotype was seen more than once but under ten times. V usage is TRBV12-3 or TRBV12-4 and J usage is TRBJ1-2; weak D call: TRBD1 (6 bases). Trimming removed 3 bases at V and 6 bases at J, with 14 bases between. CDR3 size: 14 residues. DNA of the CDR3: TGTGCCAGCAGTTTGGTACAGGGTCGCAATGGCTACACCTTC. Translated: CASSLVQGRNGYTF.